Detailed here is one T cell receptor beta chain. Its antigen is as yet unknown. TCR beta CDR3 regions were amplified from RNA transcripts. Initially, a first-round RT-PCR of the TCR CDR3 employed the HTBI primer set. TCRdb reprocessed the multiplex PCR reads with MiXCR, giving one entry per CDR3 protein. The table lists hundreds of thousands of distinct CDR3 sequences, 11% to 15% of them singletons, with around 9.6% in the top ten. Graves' hyperthyroidism without ophthalmopathy progression within 18 months was termed stable. The CDR3 is 16 residues long. V lost 6 bases to trimming and J lost 6 bases, with 21 bases between them. The data are from a study of T cells in Graves' hyperthyroidism and ophthalmopathy. Study conclusions and caveats: With a median lead of about 6.9 months before onset, the model predicted ophthalmopathy.

The sequenced sample was blood. The V gene is TRBV12-3 or TRBV12-4, the J gene TRBJ1-5; unclear D gene. The TCR was taken from a woman between 18 and 30 years old with Graves' hyperthyroidism. The CDR3 is CASSNRAKRSGQPQHF. CDR3 sequence (DNA): TGTGCCAGCAGCAACCGGGCCAAAAGGTCGGGTCAGCCCCAGCATTTT.